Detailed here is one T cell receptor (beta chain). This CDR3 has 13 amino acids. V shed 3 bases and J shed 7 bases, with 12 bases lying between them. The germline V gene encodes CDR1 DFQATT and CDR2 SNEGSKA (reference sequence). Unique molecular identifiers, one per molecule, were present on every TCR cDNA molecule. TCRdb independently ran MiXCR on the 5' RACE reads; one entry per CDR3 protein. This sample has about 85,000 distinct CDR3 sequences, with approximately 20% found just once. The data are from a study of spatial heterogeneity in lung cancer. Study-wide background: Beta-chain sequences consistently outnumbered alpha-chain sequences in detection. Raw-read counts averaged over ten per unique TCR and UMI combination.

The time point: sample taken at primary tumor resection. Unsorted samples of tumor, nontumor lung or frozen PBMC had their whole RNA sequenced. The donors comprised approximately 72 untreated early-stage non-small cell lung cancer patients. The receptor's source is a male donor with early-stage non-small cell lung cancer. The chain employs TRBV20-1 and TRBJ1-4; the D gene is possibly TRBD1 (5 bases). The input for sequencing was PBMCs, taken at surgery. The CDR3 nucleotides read TGCAGTGCTAGGGTGTCGGGGGTTGAAAAACTGTTTTTT. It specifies CSARVSGVEKLFF.